Shown below are 32 T cell receptor beta chains from a single sample sequenced in a study of blood T cells in healthy people across ages (dated by TCRdb to the mid-2010s). Libraries were made using 5' RACE. The second PCR ran for about 7 to 11 cycles and used a J-beta primer mix along with a sample-barcoded 5' primer. TCRdb reran the public reads through fastp at Q25 and MiXCR, keeping productive beta chains. Rows merge per CDR3 protein into single entries with the most common DNA and genes. Present in this sample are 1.5 million to 2 million distinct CDR3 sequences, about 39% of which were seen just once. The top ten constitute 23% of the sample. Sequencing was performed on blood. All receptors derive from a human donor in good health.

The chain carries TRBV5-1 and TRBJ2-5, with a weak D call TRBD2 (5 bases). This CDR3 region has 13 residues. The germline CDR1 and CDR2 sequences are SGHRS and YFSETQ. Deletions cut 5 bases from V and 1 base from J, with 9 bases between. This CDR3 is CASRRATQETQYF. The DNA of the CDR3 is TGCGCCAGCAGGCGGGCAACCCAAGAGACCCAGTACTTC.

This clonotype was counted ten times or more. The V and J genes are TRBV20-1 and TRBJ2-3; D not certain. This CDR3 region has 14 residues. Looked up from germline, CDR1 is DFQATT and CDR2 is SNEGSKA (reference sequence). Trimming took off 3 bases at V and 0 bases at J, with 10 bases between the two ends. CDR3 sequence: CSASFQTSTDTQYF. The CDR3 coding sequence is TGCAGTGCTAGTTTCCAAACTAGCACAGATACGCAGTATTTT.

This clonotype turned up a few times. The V and J genes are TRBV9 and TRBJ1-5; D gene unclear. V shed 2 bases and J shed 3 bases, with 9 bases lying between them. From germline, CDR1 is SGDLS and CDR2 YYNGEE. The CDR3 is 14 amino acids. The CDR3 coding sequence is TGTGCCAGCAGCGTGGGGTCCTTCAATCAGCCCCAGCATTTT. It codes for CASSVGSFNQPQHF.

The rearrangement joins TRBV6-6 to TRBJ2-3, with D perhaps matching TRBD2 (5 bases). V shed 6 bases and J shed 5 bases, with 15 bases lying between them. CDR1 is MNHNY and CDR2 is SVGAGI in the germline V gene (reference sequence). There are 14 residues in the CDR3. The chain's CDR3 is CASSPGLKGDTQYF. DNA of the CDR3: TGTGCCAGCAGCCCCGGACTGAAGGGAGATACGCAGTATTTT.

This sequence joins TRBV12-3 or TRBV12-4 and TRBJ2-7, with 9 bases that match TRBD1. There are 15 residues in the CDR3. Losses at the gene ends were 6 bases for V and 2 bases for J; bases not matched to a gene: 8. The CDR3 region has the DNA TGTGCCAGCAGGAACAGGGGGCAACGTCCCTACGAGCAGTACTTC. As protein: CASRNRGQRPYEQYF.

This clonotype was recorded many times. The chain joins TRBV29-1 to TRBJ2-4; TRBD1 matches at 7 bases. The CDR3 length is 13 residues. Germline V CDR1 and CDR2: SQVTM, ANQGSEA. The ends lost 7 bases at V and 4 bases at J; junction bases unmatched: 7. Written as DNA, the CDR3 is TGCAGCGGGGCAGACAGGGATAAAAACATTCAGTACTTC. As protein: CSGADRDKNIQYF. The full variable domain, in which reference TRBV29-1 and TRBJ2-4 provide the parts outside the CDR3, is SAVISQKPSRDICQRGTSLTIQCQVDSQVTMMFWYRQQPGQSLTLIATANQGSEATYESGFVIDKFPISRPNLTFSTLTVSNMSPEDSSIYLCSGADRDKNIQYFGAGTRLSVL.

The rearrangement links TRBV27 to TRBJ2-1; 13 bases are a match to TRBD2. V shed 3 bases and J 8 bases; nucleotides not matched to a gene: 10. Germline values: CDR1 MNHEY, CDR2 SMNVEV (reference sequence). This CDR3 contains 17 residues. The CDR3: CASSFPRLAGGLDEQFF. CDR3 nucleotide sequence: TGTGCCAGCAGTTTCCCCCGACTAGCGGGGGGACTAGATGAGCAGTTCTTC.

About this clonotype itself: At one of its ends the junction is not consistent with the germline gene, which may arise from a read error. The chain carries TRBV27 and TRBJ1-2; D not certain. Germline CDR1 is MNHEY and CDR2 is SMNVEV (reference sequence). This CDR3 region has 16 residues. CDR3 in DNA: TGTGCCAGCAATTTATTATTCGATCCCCGCTACTATGGCTACACCTTC. Translated: CASNLLFDPRYYGYTF.

The table lists this clonotype with a few counts. CDR3 nucleotides: TGTGCCATCAGTTCCAGTCTCGGGGGATCGGGGGAGCAGTACTTC. Translating it yields CAISSSLGGSGEQYF. V usage is TRBV10-3 and J usage is TRBJ2-7; tentative D call: TRBD2 (6 bases). There are 15 residues in the CDR3. CDR1 is ENHRY, CDR2 SYGVKD, per germline. Trimming shortened V by 5 bases and J by 7 bases, and 21 bases separated the two germline ends.

With regard to this clonotype: An end of the junction differs from the germline gene, which may be a read error. The J gene is TRBJ1-1, the V gene TRBV3-1; D is ambiguous. This CDR3 contains 11 residues. Germline V CDR1 and CDR2: LGHDT, YNNKEL (reference sequence). Written as DNA, the CDR3 is TGTGCCAGCACCCAAAGCTCTGAAGCTTTCTTT. Translated: CASTQSSEAFF.

The chain is built from TRBV6-5 and TRBJ1-2; 7 nucleotides agree with TRBD1. This CDR3 has 16 amino acids. Germline lookup yields CDR1 MNHEY and CDR2 SVGAGI. J gave up 6 bases and V 5 bases, and 15 bases lay outside the gene matches. In nucleotides, the CDR3 is TGTGCCAGCAGTACCCCTCTTGGAGGGGGCTTGGATGGCTACACCTTC. Its protein is CASSTPLGGGLDGYTF.

The chain couples TRBV5-5 to TRBJ1-1; unclear D gene. Germline assignment: CDR1 SGHKS and CDR2 YYEKEE (reference sequence). The CDR3 extends over 16 amino acids. Trimming stripped 4 bases from V and 2 bases from J, with 18 bases between. CDR3 amino acids: CASSPLWRGSNTEAFF. The CDR3 coding sequence is TGTGCCAGCAGCCCCTTATGGAGAGGGAGTAACACTGAAGCTTTCTTT.

Comments on this clonotype: A read error may be the cause here, since a much bigger clone is one base away. The V call is TRBV20-1, the J call TRBJ2-3, with D perhaps TRBD2 (5 bases). CDR3 length equals 18 residues. Germline-derived CDR1 and CDR2 are DFQATT and SNEGSKA (reference sequence). CDR3 loop: CSARGYPPGVRDTDTQYF. In nucleotides, the CDR3 is TGCAGTGCCAGAGGTTACCCCCCCGGGGTGCGAGACACAGATACGCAGTATTTT.

This clonotype was found many times. The rearrangement links TRBV7-2 to TRBJ2-3; 13 bases are a match to TRBD2. J was trimmed by 6 bases and V by 1 base; bases with no gene match: 4. Per the germline V gene, CDR1 is SGHTA and CDR2 is FQGNSA. The CDR3 is made up of 16 amino acids. The CDR3 nucleotides are TGTGCCAGCAGCTTAGGACTAGCGGGGGGAGGGGATACGCAGTATTTT. Translating it yields CASSLGLAGGGDTQYF.

This chain uses TRBV20-1 with TRBJ2-3; the D gene is possibly TRBD2 (6 bases). V dropped 1 base and J dropped 0 bases, with 11 bases sitting between them. This CDR3 has 15 amino acids. CDR1 is DFQATT and CDR2 is SNEGSKA in the germline V gene (reference sequence). DNA for the CDR3: TGCAGTGCTAGAGTTAGCGGACCTAGCACAGATACGCAGTATTTT. Translating gives CSARVSGPSTDTQYF.

The chain has TRBV20-1 and TRBJ1-4, with 11 bases lining up with TRBD1. The CDR3 runs to 12 residues. V shed 5 bases, J shed 12 bases, and the junction held 5 bases outside the gene matches. Looked up from germline, CDR1 is DFQATT and CDR2 is SNEGSKA (reference sequence). The CDR3 loop reads CSARTGGIELFF. CDR3 DNA sequence: TGCAGTGCTCGGACAGGGGGCATAGAACTGTTTTTT.

This clonotype was observed a handful of times. Sequence at one end of the junction differs from germline and may be a read error. The chain links TRBV25-1 to TRBJ1-5; D is ambiguous. Germline V gene lookup returns CDR1 MGHDK and CDR2 SYGVNS. The CDR3 has 13 residues. This CDR3 is CAGSEYGDQPQHF. CDR3 sequence (DNA): TGTGCCGGCAGTGAATATGGTGATCAGCCCCAGCATTTT.

This clonotype was observed a few times. The chain is built from TRBV12-5 and TRBJ1-2, with 7 bases lining up with TRBD1. The CDR3 sequence is 17 residues long. Losses at the gene ends were 2 bases for V and 5 bases for J; bases not matched to a gene: 14. Germline loops: CDR1 LGHNT, CDR2 FRNRAP. The CDR3 loop reads CASGLTIDGQENYGYTF. CDR3 nucleotide sequence: TGTGCTAGTGGTTTGACAATCGATGGACAGGAAAATTATGGCTACACCTTC.

The chain employs TRBV6-1 and TRBJ2-7, with D tentatively TRBD1 (6 bases). The CDR3 is 11 residues long. Deletions cut 10 bases from V and 4 bases from J, with 11 bases between. Germline CDR1 MNHNS, CDR2 SASEGT. The chain's CDR3 is CATTTGYEQYF. The CDR3 nucleotides are TGTGCCACTACGACAGGTTACGAGCAGTACTTC.

CDR3 nucleotides: TGTGCCATAAACTGGGGGGCCCGAGTTGATGAGCAGTTCTTC. Translation gives CAINWGARVDEQFF. V usage is TRBV7-9 and J usage is TRBJ2-1, with D perhaps assigned TRBD1 or TRBD2 (6 bases each). V lost 10 bases, J lost 8 bases, and 21 bases lay in between. CDR3 length: 14 residues. Germline V gives CDR1 SEHNR, CDR2 FQNEAQ (reference sequence).

This clonotype was detected a few times. This chain joins TRBV4-3 and TRBJ1-2, with TRBD1 as a possible D gene (6 bases). The CDR3 runs 14 residues. CDR1 and CDR2 from the germline V gene are LGHNA and YSLEER. V was shortened by 2 bases and J by 4 bases, with 11 bases between the two germline ends. The CDR3 DNA sequence: TGCGCCAGCAGCCAATCCAGGGGCAGCTATGGCTACACCTTC. Encoded protein: CASSQSRGSYGYTF.

This clonotype was picked up a small number of times. This chain links TRBV6-1 with TRBJ2-1; possible D gene TRBD2, 7 bases. Germline-derived CDR1 and CDR2 are MNHNS and SASEGT. The CDR3 has 14 residues. Deletions cut 8 bases from V and 7 bases from J, with 18 bases between. The CDR3 DNA sequence: TGTGCCAGCCATGAGGGGGGGAAGAAGAATGAGCAGTTCTTC. It translates to CASHEGGKKNEQFF.

This clonotype showed up just a few times. The rearrangement joins TRBV5-6 to TRBJ1-1; a weak D match, TRBD1 (5 bases). V lost 3 bases to trimming and J lost 3 bases, with 18 bases between them. There are 16 residues in the CDR3. Germline V gene data show CDR1 as SGHDT and CDR2 as YYEEEE. The CDR3 bases are TGTGCCAGCAGCTCTTATCGGACACTATATGACACTGAAGCTTTCTTT. It yields the protein CASSSYRTLYDTEAFF.

This clonotype was found many times. The chain is built from TRBV6-5 and TRBJ1-2; D unresolved. V lost 6 bases, J lost 5 bases, and 19 bases lay in between. This CDR3 region has 15 residues. Germline V lookup: CDR1 MNHEY, CDR2 SVGAGI. The CDR3 sequence: CASRISSNSYYGYTF. CDR3 bases: TGTGCCAGCAGAATATCCTCTAATAGCTATTATGGCTACACCTTC.

The CDR3 bases are TGTGCCAGCAGTGAAGTCCCTGGGACCATCGAGCAGTACTTC. This codes for CASSEVPGTIEQYF. This chain uses TRBV6-1 with TRBJ2-5, with D possibly being TRBD1 or TRBD2 (5 bases each). The assigned J gene may be wrong: the sequence end matches TRBJ2-7 better. The CDR3 has 14 amino acids. CDR1 MNHNS and CDR2 SASEGT come from the germline V gene.

This clonotype was seen a few times. V is TRBV12-3 or TRBV12-4 and J is TRBJ1-5; no reliable D call. Trimming cost V 6 bases and J 7 bases, with 13 bases left between them. The CDR3 length is 13 residues. The CDR3 DNA sequence: TGTGCCAGCAGGTGGCAATTTGCGCAGCCCCAGCATTTT. Its protein product is CASRWQFAQPQHF.

The chain combines TRBV25-1 with TRBJ2-7; D is tentatively TRBD1 or TRBD2 (5 bases each). V was clipped by 5 bases and J by 3 bases, with 11 bases between them. CDR1 and CDR2 (germline): MGHDK, SYGVNS. This CDR3 is 13 amino acids long. CDR3 sequence (DNA): TGTGCCAGCAGTAGGACGGGGCACTACGAGCAGTACTTC. Its protein is CASSRTGHYEQYF.

The chain carries TRBV10-3 and TRBJ1-4; D ambiguous. In germline, CDR1 is ENHRY, CDR2 SYGVKD. There are 16 residues in the CDR3. Trimming took off 0 bases at V and 0 bases at J, with 8 bases between the two ends. CDR3 loop: CAISESAAATNEKLFF. The CDR3 DNA is TGTGCCATCAGTGAGTCGGCGGCTGCAACTAATGAAAAACTGTTTTTT.

The V call is TRBV28, the J call TRBJ1-4; a possible D gene is TRBD1 (6 bases). With 10 bases removed from V and 4 bases from J, the gap between germline ends came to 10 bases. Germline CDR1 and CDR2: MDHEN and SYDVKM. The CDR3 loop spans 12 amino acids. CDR3 sequence (DNA): TGTGCCACCAGGGGAATTAATGAAAAACTGTTTTTT. It is translated as CATRGINEKLFF.

The J gene is TRBJ1-2, the V gene TRBV6-5, with TRBD1 matching over 7 bases. V lost 7 bases to trimming and J lost 4 bases; unmatched junction nucleotides: 12. The germline V gene encodes CDR1 MNHEY and CDR2 SVGAGI. This CDR3 is 15 amino acids long. CDR3 DNA: TGTGCCAGCATCAAAACGAGACAGGGAGGCTATGGCTACACCTTC. Encoded protein: CASIKTRQGGYGYTF.

The V and J genes are TRBV20-1 and TRBJ2-7; either TRBD1 or TRBD2 may fit D (6 bases each). V lost 8 bases to trimming and J lost 7 bases, with 15 bases between them. This CDR3 region has 11 residues. The germline gives CDR1 DFQATT, CDR2 SNEGSKA (reference sequence). DNA of the CDR3: TGCAGTACTTTAAGGGGGAGGGAGCAGTACTTC. Translation gives CSTLRGREQYF.

This clonotype appeared a few times. The genes are TRBV4-2 and TRBJ2-7; the D gene could be TRBD1 or TRBD2 (5 bases each). The CDR3 is 17 amino acids. The V gene lost 3 bases and the J gene lost 3 bases, with 21 bases spanning the gap. CDR1 is LGHNA and CDR2 is YNFKEQ in the germline V gene. This CDR3 is CASSHASRGSGNYEQYF. The CDR3 DNA reads TGTGCCAGCAGCCACGCTTCCCGGGGCTCGGGGAACTACGAGCAGTACTTC.